This T cell receptor beta chain was profiled in a study of molecular identifiers for immune sequencing clone quantification. This clonotype was counted between two and nine times. Antigen unknown. In germline, CDR1 is LGHNA, CDR2 YSLEER. This CDR3 region has 16 residues. The V end was cut by 4 bases, the J end by 5 bases, with 20 bases between. Study-level points and caveats: Same-barcode identical TCR molecules could make highly expanded clones look smaller than they are.

TCRdb reprocessed the PCR reads via MiXCR and lists one record per CDR3 protein. This sample yields about 640,000 distinct CDR3 sequences, of which 20% are seen a single time; 0.85% belongs to the top ten. The J gene is TRBJ2-5, the V gene TRBV4-3; D uncertain. Specimen: naive CD8+ T cells from blood, with Jurkat cell RNA spiked in. Subset: FACS-sorted CD8+CD4-CCR7+CD45RA+ naive T cells. The sequence derives from a human donor in good health. Some libraries in this study had Jurkat cell RNA spiked in. The CDR3 spells CASSPWVDPVKETQYF. The CDR3 DNA follows: TGCGCCAGCAGCCCCTGGGTGGACCCCGTGAAGGAGACCCAGTACTTC.